What follows are 22 T cell receptor beta chains derived from one specimen sequenced in a study of control samples from healthy donors and cancer patients. This table comes from immunoSEQ multiplex PCR, and its TCRdb copy is limited to in-frame clones, with some not included. The repertoire holds over 80,000 clones, around 82% seen once, with roughly 2% in the top ten. The sample taken for sequencing was blood. These receptors were collected from a man in his fifties or sixties in good health.

The rearrangement joins TRBV15 to TRBJ2-5; D unresolved. Germline-derived CDR1 and CDR2 are LNHNV and YYDKDF (reference sequence). V lost 3 bases, J lost 2 bases, and 16 bases lay in between. The CDR3 covers 16 residues. CDR3 sequence reads: CATSSEPPPAQETQYF. DNA for the CDR3: TGTGCCACCAGCAGCGAACCCCCCCCGGCACAAGAGACCCAGTACTTC.

The chain combines TRBV28 with TRBJ2-4; 7 positions match TRBD1. The V gene's germline CDR1 is MDHEN and CDR2 SYDVKM. The CDR3 runs 14 residues. Trimming removed 2 bases from V and 5 bases from J; junction bases left unmatched: 3. CDR3 in amino acids: CASSLIGQENIQYF. CDR3 DNA sequence: TGTGCCAGCAGTTTAATTGGACAGGAAAACATTCAGTACTTC.

The V call is TRBV27, the J call TRBJ2-7; D possibly uses TRBD1 or TRBD2 (5 bases each). CDR1 is MNHEY and CDR2 is SMNVEV in the germline V gene (reference sequence). The CDR3 totals 14 residues. Trimming stripped 6 bases from V and 4 bases from J, with 16 bases between. This chain's CDR3 is CASSYAQGRYEQYF. For the CDR3, the DNA is TGTGCCAGCAGCTACGCCCAGGGACGATACGAGCAGTACTTC.

This chain connects TRBV30 to TRBJ2-1, with no clear D. The germline V gene encodes CDR1 GTSNPN and CDR2 SVGIG (reference sequence). Trimming pared 0 bases from V and 4 bases from J, leaving 16 bases between. The CDR3 spans 16 residues. As DNA, the CDR3 is TGTGCCTGGAGTGTACGTCGGCAAGTGGGGTACAATGAGCAGTTCTTC. Translated, it gives CAWSVRRQVGYNEQFF. Full variable domain (remainder filled in from reference TRBV30 and TRBJ2-1): SQTIHQWPATLVQPVGSPLSLECTVEGTSNPNLYWYRQAAGRGLQLLFYSVGIGQISSEVPQNLSASRPQDRQFILSSKKLLLSDSGFYLCAWSVRRQVGYNEQFFGPGTRLTVL.

This chain links TRBV4-1 with TRBJ2-1; D is unclear. CDR3 length: 18 residues. V was trimmed by 3 bases and J by 1 base, leaving 19 bases between them. CDR1 and CDR2 (germline): MGHRA, YSYEKL. This CDR3 is CASSQERSSGPSYNEQFF. The CDR3 bases are TGCGCCAGCAGCCAGGAACGATCTTCGGGTCCGTCCTACAATGAGCAGTTCTTC.

The chain is built from TRBV11-3 and TRBJ2-5; TRBD1 aligns across 11 bases. Per the germline V gene, CDR1 is SGHNT and CDR2 is YENEEA. Germline trimming cut 5 bases from V and 5 bases from J; bases unmatched to any gene: 7. The CDR3 contains 15 residues. The CDR3 is CASSPRTGGWETQYF. In DNA, the CDR3 is TGTGCCAGCAGCCCAAGGACAGGGGGCTGGGAGACCCAGTACTTC.

This clone appeared once. The genes are TRBV15 and TRBJ2-7, with D maybe TRBD1 (5 bases). The germline CDR1 and CDR2 sequences are LNHNV and YYDKDF (reference sequence). CDR3 length equals 16 residues. Trimming cost V 0 bases and J 1 base, with 13 bases left between them. In DNA form, the CDR3 reads TGTGCCACCAGCAGAGATGGGGCAGAGTTTTCCTACGAGCAGTACTTC. Its protein is CATSRDGAEFSYEQYF.

The chain recombines TRBV5-1 with TRBJ2-5, with 9 bases that match TRBD2. After removal of 1 base from V and 7 bases from J, the junction contained 14 bases not matched to a gene. The CDR3 consists of 17 residues. Germline V gene data show CDR1 as SGHRS and CDR2 as YFSETQ. CDR3 DNA sequence: TGCGCCAGCAGCTTGACTAGCGGGCCCGCCCAGCGCGTGACCCAGTACTTC. The encoded protein is CASSLTSGPAQRVTQYF. Full variable domain (rest looked up from reference TRBV5-1 and TRBJ2-5): KAGVTQTPRYLIKTRGQQVTLSCSPISGHRSVSWYQQTPGQGLQFLFEYFSETQRNKGNFPGRFSGRQFSNSRSEMNVSTLELGDSALYLCASSLTSGPAQRVTQYFGPGTRLLVL.

J is TRBJ1-4 and V is TRBV30; D possibly corresponds to TRBD1 (6 bases). The CDR3 is 13 residues long. Germline V lookup: CDR1 GTSNPN, CDR2 SVGIG (reference sequence). V was pared by 5 bases and J by 8 bases, with 15 bases between. This chain's CDR3 is CAWSGGAGEKLFF. In nucleotides, the CDR3 is TGTGCCTGGTCCGGGGGGGCTGGGGAAAAACTGTTTTTT. The full variable domain, in which reference TRBV30 and TRBJ1-4 provide the parts outside the CDR3, is SQTIHQWPATLVQPVGSPLSLECTVEGTSNPNLYWYRQAAGRGLQLLFYSVGIGQISSEVPQNLSASRPQDRQFILSSKKLLLSDSGFYLCAWSGGAGEKLFFGSGTQLSVL.

V and J are TRBV4-1 and TRBJ2-1; 8 bases agree with TRBD2. Trimming cost V 4 bases and J 7 bases; bases outside gene matches: 12. The germline V gene has CDR1 MGHRA and CDR2 YSYEKL. This CDR3 is built from 16 residues. CDR3: CASSRSARGVDNEQFF. In DNA, the CDR3 is TGCGCCAGCAGCCGCTCAGCGCGGGGGGTTGATAATGAGCAGTTCTTC.

The gene calls are TRBV4-1 and TRBJ1-2, with no clear D. The CDR3 length is 16 residues. The germline V gene has CDR1 MGHRA and CDR2 YSYEKL. Trimming took off 4 bases at V and 0 bases at J, with 15 bases between the two ends. In nucleotides, the CDR3 is TGCGCCAGCAGCCCCACCTCAGTCGCTACTAACTATGGCTACACCTTC. This sequence encodes CASSPTSVATNYGYTF.

The rearrangement joins TRBV9 to TRBJ1-6; no clear D gene. The ends were cut back, 2 bases at V and 8 bases at J, with 11 bases in the middle. The CDR3 contains 14 residues. CDR1 is SGDLS and CDR2 is YYNGEE in the germline V gene. Written as DNA, the CDR3 is TGTGCCAGCAGCGTTCTCCCCGGGGATTCACCCCTCCACTTT. Translating it yields CASSVLPGDSPLHF.

The chain employs TRBV4-1 and TRBJ1-5; TRBD1 aligns across 7 bases. This CDR3 spans 15 amino acids. The V segment lost 2 bases and the J segment 4 bases; nucleotides outside the gene matches: 5. CDR1 MGHRA and CDR2 YSYEKL come from the germline V gene. CDR3: CASSQPDRVNQPQHF. In DNA, the CDR3 is TGCGCCAGCAGCCAACCCGACAGGGTGAATCAGCCCCAGCATTTT.

The V gene is TRBV19, the J gene TRBJ1-5; no reliable D call. Germline V gene lookup returns CDR1 LNHDA and CDR2 SQIVND (reference sequence). The V end was cut by 5 bases, the J end by 5 bases, with 16 bases between. The CDR3 is 15 amino acids. CDR3 in DNA: TGTGCCAGTAGTTCCTGGGAGGCGGGCGATCAGCCCCAGCATTTT. Residues: CASSSWEAGDQPQHF.

The chain recombines TRBV30 with TRBJ2-7; D ambiguous. The CDR3 covers 12 residues. Germline V lookup: CDR1 GTSNPN, CDR2 SVGIG (reference sequence). Trimming pared 0 bases from V and 0 bases from J, leaving 3 bases between. The CDR3 DNA is TGTGCCTGGAGTGTCTCCTCCTACGAGCAGTACTTC. As protein: CAWSVSSYEQYF. The full variable domain, with the rest looked up from reference TRBV30 and TRBJ2-7, is SQTIHQWPATLVQPVGSPLSLECTVEGTSNPNLYWYRQAAGRGLQLLFYSVGIGQISSEVPQNLSASRPQDRQFILSSKKLLLSDSGFYLCAWSVSSYEQYFGPGTRLTVT.

This chain uses TRBV12-5 with TRBJ2-5; D unresolved. With 2 bases removed from V and 1 base from J, the gap between germline ends came to 2 bases. CDR1 and CDR2 (germline): LGHNT, FRNRAP. The CDR3 sequence is 12 residues long. The CDR3 bases are TGTGCTAGTGGTTTGACCCAAGAGACCCAGTACTTC. The encoded protein is CASGLTQETQYF.

This clone appeared a single time. At the DNA level, this CDR3 is encoded by other sequences in the same sample as well. The V call is TRBV5-1, the J call TRBJ2-3, with D possibly being TRBD1 (7 bases). This CDR3 comprises 12 residues. From germline, CDR1 is SGHRS and CDR2 YFSETQ. V was shortened by 3 bases and J by 6 bases, with 8 bases between the two germline ends. In DNA, the CDR3 is TGCGCCAGCAGCTCAGGGGGGGATACGCAGTATTTT. Its translation is CASSSGGDTQYF. Complete variable domain (other parts from reference TRBV5-1 and TRBJ2-3): KAGVTQTPRYLIKTRGQQVTLSCSPISGHRSVSWYQQTPGQGLQFLFEYFSETQRNKGNFPGRFSGRQFSNSRSEMNVSTLELGDSALYLCASSSGGDTQYFGPGTRLTVL.

This clone was seen only a few times. V is TRBV18 and J is TRBJ2-7; unclear D gene. The CDR3 length is 13 residues. Germline lookup yields CDR1 KGHSH and CDR2 LQKENI. V was clipped by 5 bases and J by 0 bases, with 8 bases between them. CDR3 DNA sequence: TGTGCCAGCTCAGCCTATAGCTCCTACGAGCAGTACTTC. Translated, it gives CASSAYSSYEQYF.

The chain couples TRBV28 to TRBJ1-5; D is possibly TRBD1 (6 bases). The CDR3 contains 17 residues. V was trimmed by 8 bases and J by 6 bases, leaving 26 bases between them. Germline lookup yields CDR1 MDHEN and CDR2 SYDVKM. This CDR3 is CASLDDGGFISSQPQHF. Written as DNA, the CDR3 is TGTGCCAGCCTAGATGACGGGGGCTTTATTTCAAGTCAGCCCCAGCATTTT.

This chain connects TRBV30 to TRBJ1-5; a weak D match, TRBD1 (6 bases). The CDR3 is 14 amino acids. Trimming took off 3 bases at V and 0 bases at J, with 9 bases between the two ends. In germline, CDR1 is GTSNPN, CDR2 SVGIG (reference sequence). Written as DNA, the CDR3 is TGTGCCTGGAGAGGGGGGAGTAGCAATCAGCCCCAGCATTTT. It translates to CAWRGGSSNQPQHF.

The chain joins TRBV7-2 to TRBJ2-5; D is perhaps TRBD1 or TRBD2 (7 bases each). With 1 base removed from V and 6 bases from J, the gap between germline ends came to 15 bases. Germline V gene data show CDR1 as SGHTA and CDR2 as FQGNSA. The length of the CDR3 is 15 residues. The CDR3 protein is CASSLDGRGGQTQYF. CDR3 nucleotides: TGTGCCAGCAGCTTAGATGGCAGGGGGGGGCAGACCCAGTACTTC.

The J gene is TRBJ2-2, the V gene TRBV4-2; TRBD2 is a possible D gene (6 bases). The V end lost 8 bases, the J end lost 0 bases, and 13 bases lay between the germline ends. CDR1 is LGHNA, CDR2 YNFKEQ, per germline. CDR3 size: 15 residues. The CDR3 loop reads CASRTGGANTGELFF. CDR3 in DNA: TGTGCCAGCCGAACAGGCGGGGCGAACACCGGGGAGCTGTTTTTT.